This T cell receptor (beta chain) was retrieved from a study of cytomegalovirus exposure and HLA in healthy donors. Points from the study as a whole: The authors reported that TCR beta sequences could predict HLA-A and HLA-B alleles. These predictions were accurate for most subjects in the first cohort. In terms of immune exposure information, only CMV serostatus was available.

Worth noting for this clone: Its antigen remains unidentified.

The PCR used 60 Vbeta and 13 Jbeta primers. Clones were sequenced by immunoSEQ multiplex PCR, and TCRdb holds only the in-frame ones, with some missing. The sample consists of 95,000 to 150,000 clones, just over 65% of them appearing once. The sequence was obtained from a man aged 18 to 29 in good health and CMV-seronegative. The sample comprised PBMCs.

The CDR3 DNA sequence: TGTGCCAGCAGCGTCGGCACTACTGGCTCCTACGAGCAGTACTTC. It specifies CASSVGTTGSYEQYF. The chain recombines TRBV7-9 with TRBJ2-7; D ambiguous. V was clipped by 5 bases and J by 0 bases, with 14 bases between them. The CDR3 has 15 amino acids. CDR1 is SEHNR and CDR2 is FQNEAQ in the germline V gene (reference sequence).